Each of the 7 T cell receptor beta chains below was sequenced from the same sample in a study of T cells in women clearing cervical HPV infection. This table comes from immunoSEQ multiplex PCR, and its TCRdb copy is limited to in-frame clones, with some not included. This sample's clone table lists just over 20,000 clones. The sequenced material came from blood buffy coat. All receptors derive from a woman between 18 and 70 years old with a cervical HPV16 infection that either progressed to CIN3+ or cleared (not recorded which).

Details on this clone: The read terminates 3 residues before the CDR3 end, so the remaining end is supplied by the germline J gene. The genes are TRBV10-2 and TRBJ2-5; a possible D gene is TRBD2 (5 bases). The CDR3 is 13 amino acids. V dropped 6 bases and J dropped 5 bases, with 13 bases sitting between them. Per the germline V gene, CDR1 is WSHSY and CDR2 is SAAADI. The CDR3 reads CASREDFRETQYF. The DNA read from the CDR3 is TGCGCCAGCAGGGAGGACTTTCGGGAGACC.

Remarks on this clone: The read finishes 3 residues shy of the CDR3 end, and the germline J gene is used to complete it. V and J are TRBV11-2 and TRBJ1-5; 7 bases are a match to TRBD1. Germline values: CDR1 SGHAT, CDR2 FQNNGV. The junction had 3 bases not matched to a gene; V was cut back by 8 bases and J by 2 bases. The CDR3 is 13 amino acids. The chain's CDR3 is CASSGTGNQPQHF. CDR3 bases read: TGTGCCAGCTCGGGGACAGGCAATCAGCCC.

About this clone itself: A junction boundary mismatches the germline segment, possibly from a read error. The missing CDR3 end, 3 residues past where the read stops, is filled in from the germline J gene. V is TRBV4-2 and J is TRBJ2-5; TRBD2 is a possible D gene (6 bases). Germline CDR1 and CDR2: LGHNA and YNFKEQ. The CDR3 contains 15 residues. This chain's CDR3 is CASSQGRGMQETQYF. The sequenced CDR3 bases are TGCGCCAGCAGCCAGGGTCGGGGGATGCAAGAGACC.

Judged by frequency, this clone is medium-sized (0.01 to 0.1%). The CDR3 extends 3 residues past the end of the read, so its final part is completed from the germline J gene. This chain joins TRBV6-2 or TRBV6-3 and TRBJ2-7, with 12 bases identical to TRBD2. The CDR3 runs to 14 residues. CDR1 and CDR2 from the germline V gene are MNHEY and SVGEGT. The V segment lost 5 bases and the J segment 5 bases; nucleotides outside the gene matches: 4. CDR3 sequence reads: CASSPRLAGDEQYF. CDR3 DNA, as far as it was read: TGTGCCAGCAGTCCGAGACTAGCGGGGGACGAG.

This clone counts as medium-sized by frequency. The CDR3 loop is CASTPGIWSTNTGELFF. Partial CDR3 DNA: TGTGCCAGCACCCCGGGTATCTGGAGTACGAACACCGGGGAG. The chain couples TRBV7-3 to TRBJ2-2; no reliable D call. The observed sequence ends 3 residues before the CDR3 terminus, with the missing tail filled in from the germline J gene. Germline-derived CDR1 and CDR2 are SGHTA and FQGTGA. The CDR3 is made up of 17 amino acids. V was shortened by 7 bases and J by 0 bases, with 18 bases between the two germline ends.

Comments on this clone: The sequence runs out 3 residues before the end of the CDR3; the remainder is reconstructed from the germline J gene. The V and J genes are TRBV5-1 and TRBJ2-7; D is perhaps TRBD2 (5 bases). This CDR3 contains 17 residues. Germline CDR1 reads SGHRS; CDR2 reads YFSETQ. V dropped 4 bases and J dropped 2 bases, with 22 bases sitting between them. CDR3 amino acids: CASSQITGRGRTYEQYF. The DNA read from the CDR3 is TGCGCCAGCAGCCAAATAACGGGCCGGGGTCGAACCTACGAG.

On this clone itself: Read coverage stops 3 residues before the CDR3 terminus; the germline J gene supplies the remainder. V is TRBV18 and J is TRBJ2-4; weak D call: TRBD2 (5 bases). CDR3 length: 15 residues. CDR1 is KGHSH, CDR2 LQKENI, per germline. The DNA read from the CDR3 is TGTGCCAGCTCCCCGAATTTGGAGGCTAACTATGGT. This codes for CASSPNLEANYG. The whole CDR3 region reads CASSPNLEANYGQYF.